This TCR beta chain is from a study of cytomegalovirus exposure and HLA in healthy donors. On the study more broadly: Falling in the Caucasian-associated ancestry cluster were approximately 84% of 350 to 400 genotyped donors.

In the PCR, 60 Vbeta and 13 Jbeta primers were used. Data came from immunoSEQ multiplex PCR; TCRdb stores just in-frame clones and leaves some out. The table shows approximately 290,000 clones, with approximately 80% occurring only once. Trimming removed 4 bases from V and 2 bases from J; junction bases left unmatched: 2. This CDR3 contains 15 residues. Germline CDR1 and CDR2: MNHNS and SASEGT. Regarding the study as a whole: Analyzed later, most CMV-associated TCR beta chains appeared HLA-restricted. Rare TCR sequences predominated, though certain public TCRs were found in many donors.

This clone has more than one count but fewer than ten. Antigen unknown. Specimen: PBMCs. The origin of this receptor is a girl under 10 years old in good health and CMV-seronegative. This sequence joins TRBV6-1 and TRBJ2-7; 13 bases map to TRBD2. In DNA, the CDR3 is TGTGCCAGCAGTGCCGGACTAGCGGGAGCCTACGAGCAGTACTTC. This gives the protein CASSAGLAGAYEQYF.